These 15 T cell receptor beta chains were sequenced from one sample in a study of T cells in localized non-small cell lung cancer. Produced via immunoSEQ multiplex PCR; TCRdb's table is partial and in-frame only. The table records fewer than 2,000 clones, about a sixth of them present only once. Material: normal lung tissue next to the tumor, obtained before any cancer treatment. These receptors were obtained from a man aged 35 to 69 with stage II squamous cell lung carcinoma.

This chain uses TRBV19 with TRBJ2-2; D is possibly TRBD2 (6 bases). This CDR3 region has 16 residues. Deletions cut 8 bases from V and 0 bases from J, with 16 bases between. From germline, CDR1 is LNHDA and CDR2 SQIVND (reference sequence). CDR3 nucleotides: TGTGCCAGTGCCGGGGGTGCGGCTACGAACACCGGGGAGCTGTTTTTT. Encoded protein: CASAGGAATNTGELFF.

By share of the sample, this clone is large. The CDR3 nucleotides are TGTGCCAGCAGTTTGGGACTAGAAGCCCTCTACGAGCAGTACTTC. Amino acids: CASSLGLEALYEQYF. The V call is TRBV6-8, the J call TRBJ2-7; 8 bases are a match to TRBD2. Germline lookup yields CDR1 MNHGY and CDR2 SAAAGT. Losses at the gene ends were 4 bases for V and 3 bases for J; bases not matched to a gene: 8. This CDR3 is 15 amino acids long.

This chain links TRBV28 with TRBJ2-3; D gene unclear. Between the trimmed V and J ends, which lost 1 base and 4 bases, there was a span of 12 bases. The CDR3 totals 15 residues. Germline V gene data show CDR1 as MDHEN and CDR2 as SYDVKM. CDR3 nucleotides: TGTGCCAGCAGTTTATTGCAGAGACCCCCAGATACGCAGTATTTT. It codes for CASSLLQRPPDTQYF.

The CDR3 nucleotides are TGTGCCTGGAGTGTGGGAGCCGAAAAACTGTTTTTT. Residues: CAWSVGAEKLFF. The chain is built from TRBV30 and TRBJ1-4; D is uncertain. V lost 0 bases to trimming and J lost 8 bases, with 7 bases between them. There are 12 residues in the CDR3. Germline values: CDR1 GTSNPN, CDR2 SVGIG (reference sequence). Full variable domain (outside the CDR3, taken from reference TRBV30 and TRBJ1-4): SQTIHQWPATLVQPVGSPLSLECTVEGTSNPNLYWYRQAAGRGLQLLFYSVGIGQISSEVPQNLSASRPQDRQFILSSKKLLLSDSGFYLCAWSVGAEKLFFGSGTQLSVL.

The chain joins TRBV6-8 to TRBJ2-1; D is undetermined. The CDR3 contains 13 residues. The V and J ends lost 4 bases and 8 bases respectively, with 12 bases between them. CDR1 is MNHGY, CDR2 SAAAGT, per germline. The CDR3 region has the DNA TGTGCCAGCAGTTCGGCCATTCGGTATGAGCAGTTCTTC. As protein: CASSSAIRYEQFF.

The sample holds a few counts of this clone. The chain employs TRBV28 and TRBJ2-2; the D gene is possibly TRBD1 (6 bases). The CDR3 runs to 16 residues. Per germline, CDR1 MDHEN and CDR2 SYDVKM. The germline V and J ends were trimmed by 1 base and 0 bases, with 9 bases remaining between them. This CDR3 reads CASSLLDRPNTGELFF. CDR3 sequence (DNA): TGTGCCAGCAGTTTATTGGACAGACCGAACACCGGGGAGCTGTTTTTT.

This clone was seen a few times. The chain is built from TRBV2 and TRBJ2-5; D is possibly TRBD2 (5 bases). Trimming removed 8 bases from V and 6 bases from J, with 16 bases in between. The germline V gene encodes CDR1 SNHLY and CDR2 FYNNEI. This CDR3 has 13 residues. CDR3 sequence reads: CASVSGSSKTQYF. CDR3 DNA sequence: TGTGCCAGCGTCTCTGGGAGTTCGAAGACCCAGTACTTC.

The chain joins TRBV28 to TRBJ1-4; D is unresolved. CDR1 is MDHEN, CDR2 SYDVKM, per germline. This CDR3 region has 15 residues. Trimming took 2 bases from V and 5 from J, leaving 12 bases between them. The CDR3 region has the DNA TGTGCCAGCAGTTTAACAACAGCACTAAATGAAAAACTGTTTTTT. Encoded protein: CASSLTTALNEKLFF. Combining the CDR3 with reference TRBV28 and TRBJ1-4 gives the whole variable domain DVKVTQSSRYLVKRTGEKVFLECVQDMDHENMFWYRQDPGLGLRLIYFSYDVKMKEKGDIPEGYSVSREKKERFSLILESASTNQTSMYLCASSLTTALNEKLFFGSGTQLSVL.

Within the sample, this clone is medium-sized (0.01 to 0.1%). CDR3 loop: CASSLGGSGSNYGYTF. The CDR3 DNA is TGTGCCAGCAGCTTAGGGGGGTCAGGGTCCAACTATGGCTACACCTTC. The J gene is TRBJ1-2, the V gene TRBV11-3, with a weak D call TRBD1 (5 bases). The germline V and J ends were trimmed by 1 base and 2 bases, with 14 bases remaining between them. Germline CDR1 is SGHNT and CDR2 is YENEEA. This CDR3 has 16 amino acids.

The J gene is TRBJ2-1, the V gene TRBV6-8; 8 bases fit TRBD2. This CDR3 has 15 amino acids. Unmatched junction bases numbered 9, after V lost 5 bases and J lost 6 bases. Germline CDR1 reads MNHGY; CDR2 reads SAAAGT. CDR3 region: CASSGGGGRPNEQFF. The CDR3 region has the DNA TGTGCCAGCAGTGGGGGCGGGGGGCGGCCCAATGAGCAGTTCTTC.

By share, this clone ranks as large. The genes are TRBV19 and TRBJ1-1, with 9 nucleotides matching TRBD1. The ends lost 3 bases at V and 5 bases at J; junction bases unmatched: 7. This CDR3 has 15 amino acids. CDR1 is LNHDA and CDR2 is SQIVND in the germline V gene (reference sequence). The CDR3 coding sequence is TGTGCCAGTAGTATCCCACAGGGGGCGCGGACTGAAGCTTTCTTT. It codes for CASSIPQGARTEAFF.

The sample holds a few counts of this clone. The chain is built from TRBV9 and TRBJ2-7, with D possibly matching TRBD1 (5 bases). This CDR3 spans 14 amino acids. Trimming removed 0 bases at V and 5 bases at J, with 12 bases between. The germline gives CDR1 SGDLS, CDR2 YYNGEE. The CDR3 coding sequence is TGTGCCAGCAGCGTAGGACTCAGGGAAAACGAGCAGTACTTC. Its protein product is CASSVGLRENEQYF. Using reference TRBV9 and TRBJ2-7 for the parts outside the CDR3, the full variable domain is DSGVTQTPKHLITATGQRVTLRCSPRSGDLSVYWYQQSLDQGLQFLIQYYNGEERAKGNILERFSAQQFPDLHSELNLSSLELGDSALYFCASSVGLRENEQYFGPGTRLTVT.

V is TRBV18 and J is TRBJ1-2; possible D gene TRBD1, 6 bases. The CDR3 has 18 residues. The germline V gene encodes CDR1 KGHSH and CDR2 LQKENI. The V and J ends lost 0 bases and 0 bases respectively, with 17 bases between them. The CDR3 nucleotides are TGTGCCAGCTCACCACCCGGGACAACCTACCTCTCTAACTATGGCTACACCTTC. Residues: CASSPPGTTYLSNYGYTF.

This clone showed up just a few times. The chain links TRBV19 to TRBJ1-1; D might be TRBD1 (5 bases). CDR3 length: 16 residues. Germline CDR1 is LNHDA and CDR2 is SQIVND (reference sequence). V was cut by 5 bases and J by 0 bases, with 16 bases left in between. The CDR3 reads CASSLPGHELNTEAFF. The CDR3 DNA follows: TGTGCCAGTAGTCTACCAGGACACGAACTGAACACTGAAGCTTTCTTT.

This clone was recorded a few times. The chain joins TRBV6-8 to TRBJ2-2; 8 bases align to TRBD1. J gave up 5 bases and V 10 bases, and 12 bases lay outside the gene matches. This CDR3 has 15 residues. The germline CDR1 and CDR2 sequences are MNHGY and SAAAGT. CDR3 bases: TGTGCCATCAGGCCAGGGGGCTTCGAAACCGGGGAGCTGTTTTTT. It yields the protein CAIRPGGFETGELFF.